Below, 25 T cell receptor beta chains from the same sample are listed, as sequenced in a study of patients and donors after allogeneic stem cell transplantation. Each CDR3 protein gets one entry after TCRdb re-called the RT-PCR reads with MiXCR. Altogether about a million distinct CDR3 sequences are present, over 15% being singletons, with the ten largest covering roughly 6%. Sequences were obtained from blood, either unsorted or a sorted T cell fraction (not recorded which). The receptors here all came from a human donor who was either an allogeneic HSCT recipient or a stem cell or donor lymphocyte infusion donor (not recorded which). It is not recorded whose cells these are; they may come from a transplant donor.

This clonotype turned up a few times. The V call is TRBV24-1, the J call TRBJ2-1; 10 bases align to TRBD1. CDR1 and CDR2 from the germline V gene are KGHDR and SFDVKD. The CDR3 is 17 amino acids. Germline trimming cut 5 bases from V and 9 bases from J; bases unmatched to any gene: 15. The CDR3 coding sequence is TGTGCCACCAGTGGTCGTCTCGGGACAGGGGCGGACACTGAGCAGTTCTTC. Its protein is CATSGRLGTGADTEQFF.

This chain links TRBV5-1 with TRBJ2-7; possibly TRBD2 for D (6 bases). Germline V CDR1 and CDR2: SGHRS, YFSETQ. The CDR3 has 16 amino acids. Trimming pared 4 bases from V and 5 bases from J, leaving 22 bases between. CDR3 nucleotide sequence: TGCGCCAGCAGCCACAAGCTGCTTGGGGGGAGTAACGAGCAGTACTTC. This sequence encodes CASSHKLLGGSNEQYF.

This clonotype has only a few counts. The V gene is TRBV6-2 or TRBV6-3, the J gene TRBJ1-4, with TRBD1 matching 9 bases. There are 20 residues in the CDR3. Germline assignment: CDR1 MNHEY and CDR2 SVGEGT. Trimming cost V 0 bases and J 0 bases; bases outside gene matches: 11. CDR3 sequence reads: CASSYSLGTGSLSTNEKLFF. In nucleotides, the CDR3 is TGTGCCAGCAGTTACTCCCTGGGGACAGGGTCCCTATCAACTAATGAAAAACTGTTTTTT.

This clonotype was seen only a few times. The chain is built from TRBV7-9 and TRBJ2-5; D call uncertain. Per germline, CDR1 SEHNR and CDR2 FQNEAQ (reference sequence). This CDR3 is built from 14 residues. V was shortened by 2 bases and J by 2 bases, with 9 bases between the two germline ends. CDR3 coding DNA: TGTGCCAGCAGCTTATTAAGCTTTCAAGAGACCCAGTACTTC. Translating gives CASSLLSFQETQYF.

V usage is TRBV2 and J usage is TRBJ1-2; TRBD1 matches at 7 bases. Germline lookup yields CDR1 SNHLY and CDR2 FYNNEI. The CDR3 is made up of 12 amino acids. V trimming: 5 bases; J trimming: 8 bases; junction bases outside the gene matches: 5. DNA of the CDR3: TGTGCCAGCAGTAACGACAGGGACGGCTACACCTTC. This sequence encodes CASSNDRDGYTF.

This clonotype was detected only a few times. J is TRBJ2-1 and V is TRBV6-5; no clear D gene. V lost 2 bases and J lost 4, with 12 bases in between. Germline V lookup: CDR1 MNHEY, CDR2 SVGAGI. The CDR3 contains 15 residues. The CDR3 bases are TGTGCCAGCAGTTACATAGACAAGGCTTACAATGAGCAGTTCTTC. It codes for CASSYIDKAYNEQFF.

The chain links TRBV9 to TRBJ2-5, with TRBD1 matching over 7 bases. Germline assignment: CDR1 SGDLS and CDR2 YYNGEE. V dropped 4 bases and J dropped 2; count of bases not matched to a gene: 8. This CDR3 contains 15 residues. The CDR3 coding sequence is TGTGCCAGCAGCACAACAGACAGGGCTCAAGAGACCCAGTACTTC. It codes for CASSTTDRAQETQYF.

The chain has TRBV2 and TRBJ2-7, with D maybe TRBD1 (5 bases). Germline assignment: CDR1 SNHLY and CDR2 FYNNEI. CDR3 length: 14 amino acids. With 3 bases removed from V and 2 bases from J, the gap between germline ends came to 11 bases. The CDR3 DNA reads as TGTGCCAGCAGTGAGGACACCCTGGCCTACGAGCAGTACTTC. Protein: CASSEDTLAYEQYF.

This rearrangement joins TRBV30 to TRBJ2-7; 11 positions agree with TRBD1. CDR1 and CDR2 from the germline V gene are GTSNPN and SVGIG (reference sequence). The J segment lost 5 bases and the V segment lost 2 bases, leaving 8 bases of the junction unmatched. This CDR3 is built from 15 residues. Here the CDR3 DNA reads TGTGCCTGGAGTCAAGGGACAGGGGGAAGCCACGAGCAGTACTTC. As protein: CAWSQGTGGSHEQYF. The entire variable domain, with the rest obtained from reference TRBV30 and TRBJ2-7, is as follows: SQTIHQWPATLVQPVGSPLSLECTVEGTSNPNLYWYRQAAGRGLQLLFYSVGIGQISSEVPQNLSASRPQDRQFILSSKKLLLSDSGFYLCAWSQGTGGSHEQYFGPGTRLTVT.

The CDR3: CASSFRGRDNSPLHF. CDR3 sequence (DNA): TGTGCCAGCAGTTTTAGGGGTCGCGATAATTCACCCCTCCACTTT. The chain combines TRBV12-3 or TRBV12-4 with TRBJ1-6; D is perhaps TRBD1 (5 bases). The CDR3 totals 15 residues. Trimming stripped 3 bases from V and 5 bases from J, with 11 bases between.

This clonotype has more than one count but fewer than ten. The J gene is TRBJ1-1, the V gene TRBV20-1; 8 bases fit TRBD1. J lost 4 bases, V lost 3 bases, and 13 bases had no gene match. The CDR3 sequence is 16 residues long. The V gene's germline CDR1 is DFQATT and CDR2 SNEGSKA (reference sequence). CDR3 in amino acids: CSARADRGLPVTEAFF. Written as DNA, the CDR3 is TGCAGTGCTAGGGCCGACAGGGGCCTTCCGGTCACTGAAGCTTTCTTT.

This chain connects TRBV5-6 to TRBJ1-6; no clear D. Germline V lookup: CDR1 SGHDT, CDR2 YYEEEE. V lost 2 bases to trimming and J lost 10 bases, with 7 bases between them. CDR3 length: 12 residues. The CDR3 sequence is CASSLSWSPLHF. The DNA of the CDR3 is TGTGCCAGCAGCTTATCTTGGTCACCCCTCCACTTT.

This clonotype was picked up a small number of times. Here the CDR3 reads CSARSPSGSYEQYF. The DNA for the CDR3 is TGCAGTGCTAGAAGCCCTAGCGGGAGTTACGAGCAGTACTTC. The chain couples TRBV20-1 to TRBJ2-7; 10 bases agree with TRBD2. CDR1 and CDR2 from the germline V gene are DFQATT and SNEGSKA (reference sequence). The CDR3 totals 14 residues. With 2 bases clipped from V and 4 bases from J, the junction kept 5 bases outside the gene matches.

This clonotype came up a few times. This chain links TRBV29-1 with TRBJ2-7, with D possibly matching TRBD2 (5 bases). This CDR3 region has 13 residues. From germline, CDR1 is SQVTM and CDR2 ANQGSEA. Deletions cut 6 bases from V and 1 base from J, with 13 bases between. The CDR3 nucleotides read TGCAGCGTGAAAGCGGTTACGTCCTACGAGCAGTACTTC. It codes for CSVKAVTSYEQYF.

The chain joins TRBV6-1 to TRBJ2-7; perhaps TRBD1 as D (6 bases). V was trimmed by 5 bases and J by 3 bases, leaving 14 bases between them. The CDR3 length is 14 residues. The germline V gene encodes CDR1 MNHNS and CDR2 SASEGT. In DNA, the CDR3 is TGTGCCAGCAGTCCGCGGACAGAGAACTACGAGCAGTACTTC. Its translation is CASSPRTENYEQYF.

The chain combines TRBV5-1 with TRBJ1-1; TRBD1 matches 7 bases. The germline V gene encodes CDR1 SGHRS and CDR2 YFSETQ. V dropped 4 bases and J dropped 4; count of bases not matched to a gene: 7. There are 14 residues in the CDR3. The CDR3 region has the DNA TGCGCCAGCAGCCCAACGACAGGGCGCACTGAAGCTTTCTTT. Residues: CASSPTTGRTEAFF.

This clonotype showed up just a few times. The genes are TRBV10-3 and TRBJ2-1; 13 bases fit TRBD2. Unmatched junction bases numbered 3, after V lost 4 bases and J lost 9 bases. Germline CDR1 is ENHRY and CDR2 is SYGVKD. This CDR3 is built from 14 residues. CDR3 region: CAISGLAGGGEQFF. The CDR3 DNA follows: TGTGCCATCAGTGGACTAGCGGGAGGAGGTGAGCAGTTCTTC.

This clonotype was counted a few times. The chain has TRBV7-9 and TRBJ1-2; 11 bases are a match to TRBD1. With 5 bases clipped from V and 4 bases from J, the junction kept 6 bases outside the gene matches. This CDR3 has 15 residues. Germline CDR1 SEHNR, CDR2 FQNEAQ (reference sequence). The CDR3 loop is CASSDTGTGGYGYTF. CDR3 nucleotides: TGTGCCAGCAGCGACACCGGGACAGGGGGCTATGGCTACACCTTC.

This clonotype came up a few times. CDR3 DNA: TGTGCCAGCACCCTTGTACAGGGACCCACCGGGGAGCTGTTTTTT. Its protein is CASTLVQGPTGELFF. The J gene is TRBJ2-2, the V gene TRBV3-1; tentatively, D is TRBD1 (6 bases). The V gene lost 7 bases and the J gene lost 4 bases, with 16 bases spanning the gap. There are 15 residues in the CDR3. Germline CDR1 reads LGHDT; CDR2 reads YNNKEL (reference sequence).

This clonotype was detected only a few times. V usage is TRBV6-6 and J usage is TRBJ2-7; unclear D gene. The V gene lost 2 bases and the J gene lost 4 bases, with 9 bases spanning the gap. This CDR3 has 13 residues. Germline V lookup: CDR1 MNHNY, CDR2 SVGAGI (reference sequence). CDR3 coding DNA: TGTGCCAGCAGTTACCGGGCATGGTACGAGCAGTACTTC. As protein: CASSYRAWYEQYF.

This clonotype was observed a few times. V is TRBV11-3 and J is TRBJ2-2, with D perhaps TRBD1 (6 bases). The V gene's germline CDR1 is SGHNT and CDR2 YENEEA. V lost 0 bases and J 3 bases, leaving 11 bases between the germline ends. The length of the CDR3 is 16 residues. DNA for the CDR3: TGTGCCAGCAGCTTAGACAGGGGCACAGACACCGGGGAGCTGTTTTTT. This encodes CASSLDRGTDTGELFF.

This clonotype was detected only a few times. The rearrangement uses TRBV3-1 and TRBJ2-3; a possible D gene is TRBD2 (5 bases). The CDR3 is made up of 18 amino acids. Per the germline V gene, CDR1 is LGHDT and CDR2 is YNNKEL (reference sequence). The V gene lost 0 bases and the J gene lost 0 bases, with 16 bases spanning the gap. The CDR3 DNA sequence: TGTGCCAGCAGCCAAGATCCGGGAAGCGGTACTAGCACAGATACGCAGTATTTT. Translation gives CASSQDPGSGTSTDTQYF.

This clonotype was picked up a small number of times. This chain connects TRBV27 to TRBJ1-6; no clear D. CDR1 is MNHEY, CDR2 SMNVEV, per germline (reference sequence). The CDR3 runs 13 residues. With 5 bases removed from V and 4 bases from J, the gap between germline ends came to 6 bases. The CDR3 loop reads CASSPPYNSPLHF. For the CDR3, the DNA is TGTGCCAGCAGTCCCCCGTATAATTCACCCCTCCACTTT.

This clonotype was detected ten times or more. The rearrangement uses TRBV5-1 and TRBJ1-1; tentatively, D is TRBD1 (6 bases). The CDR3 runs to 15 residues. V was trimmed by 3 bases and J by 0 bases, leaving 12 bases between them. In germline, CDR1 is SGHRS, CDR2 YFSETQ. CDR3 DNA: TGCGCCAGCAGCTCGTCGACAGGAGTGAACACTGAAGCTTTCTTT. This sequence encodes CASSSSTGVNTEAFF.

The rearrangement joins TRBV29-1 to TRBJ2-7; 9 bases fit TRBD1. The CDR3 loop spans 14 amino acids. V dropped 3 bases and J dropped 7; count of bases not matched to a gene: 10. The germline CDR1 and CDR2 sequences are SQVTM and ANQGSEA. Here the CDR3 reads CSVDSGTGLGEQYF. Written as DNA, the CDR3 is TGCAGCGTTGATTCCGGGACAGGGTTAGGAGAGCAGTACTTC.